The source of this TCR beta chain is a study of blood T cells in healthy people across ages (dated by TCRdb to about 2015). Context from the whole study: Template switching captured roughly one uniquely barcoded TCR beta cDNA molecule per two T cells in model experiments. The donors were split into four age groups: young (average about 15 years), middle-aged (39), aged (more than 55) and long-lived (over 75). The study analyzed two additional independent replicas of 1 million unique cDNA reads from the same blood draw for two donors, one aged 18 to 29 and one aged 80 or older. The study measured age-related changes in TCR beta repertoire diversity using deep sequencing normalized with unique cDNA molecular identifiers. To avoid experimental bias, donors of different ages were distributed randomly across sequencing lanes.

Donors were 35 to 40 systemically healthy Caucasian individuals from Russia aged roughly 6 to 100 years. Around 10 milliliters of peripheral blood were collected from each donor into EDTA-treated Vacutainer tubes. Ficoll-Paque density-gradient centrifugation was used to isolate PBMCs, with at least 6.5 million obtained per sample. Trizol reagent was used to extract total RNA from PBMCs, with at least 6 micrograms per sample. For every donor, an aliquot of PBMCs went through flow cytometry to measure the percentages of naive CD45RAhigh/CD27high T cells. The library was prepared using 5' RACE. The run used an Illumina HiSeq 2500. A second roughly 6 to 12 cycle PCR used a sample-barcoded 5' primer and a J-beta primer mix. Each TCR beta cDNA molecule received a unique molecular identifier from a template-switch 5' adaptor carrying 12 random nucleotides. Each sample yielded at least 3 million CDR3-containing paired-end reads. First-strand cDNA synthesis was performed from all RNA using the Mint cDNA synthesis kit, with priming by a TRBC-specific oligonucleotide. Following uracil-DNA glycosylase treatment, all cDNA underwent a first 18-cycle PCR with the universal primers M1SS and BC2_uni_R. As for the authors' bioinformatics: Each sample was normalized by randomly selecting 1 million high-quality reads, each carrying a distinct molecular identifier. Instead of being binned into consensus sequences, reads with shared molecular identifiers were discarded. MiTCR, with a Q25 quality threshold and the strictest error-elimination algorithm, was used for CDR3 identification, clonotype clustering and error correction. A nonparametric unseen species model using Euler transformation provided a lower-bound estimate of total TCR beta diversity. Using fastp trimming at Q25 and MiXCR clonotype assembly, TCRdb reanalyzed the public sequencing data and kept in-frame beta chains. Every CDR3 protein is listed once, alongside the most common genes and DNA of its rows. These V and J calls are TCRdb output, not the study's own analysis. The sample has 1.5 million or so distinct CDR3 sequences on record, about 45% of them singletons. Just over 4% of the sample rests with the top ten.

Findings and caveats that apply to the study as a whole: Bulk unsorted PBMC profiling prevented conclusive comparison of naive and antigen-experienced compartments. Compared with the aged group, the long-lived group had more naive CD4+ T cells, fewer expanded clones and increased TCR diversity, suggesting age selection. Estimates of total diversity based on one million sequenced T cells were regarded as lower bounds and as underestimates. Observed TCR beta diversity per million T cells fell roughly linearly with age, and a significant reduction was already apparent by age roughly 40. Because the CMV infection status of the donors was unknown, age-related changes in expanded clonotypes may potentially have been confounded. Observed TCR beta diversity correlated strongly with the percentage of naive T cells measured by flow cytometry.

Regarding this clonotype: Its target antigen remains unknown. Compared with germline, one end of the junction differs, possibly owing to a read error.

Spanning cysteine to phenylalanine, the CDR3 consists of 14 amino acids. Just CDR3 DNA is preserved here, 42 bases in frame from base 1. The chain is encoded by TRBV12-3 or TRBV12-4 joined to TRBJ1-1, with no confident D gene call. The source of this sequence is a woman between 18 and 30 years old in good health. Sequencing was performed on blood. The DNA sequence is as follows: TGTGCCAGCAGTTTAAGTTCAATCGAGGATGAAACTTTCTTT. Protein translation: CASSLSSIEDETFF.